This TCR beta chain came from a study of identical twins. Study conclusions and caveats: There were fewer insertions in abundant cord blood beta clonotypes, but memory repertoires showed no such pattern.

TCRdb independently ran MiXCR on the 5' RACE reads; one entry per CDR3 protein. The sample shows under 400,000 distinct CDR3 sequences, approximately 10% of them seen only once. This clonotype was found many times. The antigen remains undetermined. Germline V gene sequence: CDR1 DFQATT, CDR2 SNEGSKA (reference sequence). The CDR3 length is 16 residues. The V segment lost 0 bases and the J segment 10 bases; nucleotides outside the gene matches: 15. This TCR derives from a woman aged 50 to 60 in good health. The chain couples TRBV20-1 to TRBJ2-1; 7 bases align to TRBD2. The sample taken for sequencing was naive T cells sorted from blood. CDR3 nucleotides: TGCAGTGCTAGAGATCAAACGGGAGGAGATGTGGGGGAGCAGTTCTTC. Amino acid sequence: CSARDQTGGDVGEQFF.